These 21 T cell receptor beta chains were all obtained from the same sample, sequenced in a study of neurological immune-mediated disorders. TCRdb reprocessed the 5' RACE reads via MiXCR and lists one record per CDR3 protein. The data show roughly 100,000 distinct CDR3 sequences, around 3.3% seen once. Specimen: PBMCs. Source of these receptors: a woman aged 18-29 years with multiple sclerosis.

This clonotype was seen at least ten times. The rearrangement uses TRBV7-2 and TRBJ2-1; 10 nucleotides align to TRBD2. V lost 0 bases and J lost 9; bases outside the gene matches: 5. Germline loops: CDR1 SGHTA, CDR2 FQGNSA. The CDR3 is 15 amino acids. In DNA form, the CDR3 reads TGTGCCAGCAGCTTAGCTAGCGGGAGGTTCTTTGAGCAGTTCTTC. The encoded protein is CASSLASGRFFEQFF. The complete variable domain, with remaining parts taken from reference TRBV7-2 and TRBJ2-1, reads GAGVSQSPSNKVTEKGKDVELRCDPISGHTALYWYRQSLGQGLEFLIYFQGNSAPDKSGLPSDRFSAERTGGSVSTLTIQRTQQEDSAVYLCASSLASGRFFEQFFGPGTRLTVL.

This clonotype has ten or more counts. The chain carries TRBV11-1 and TRBJ1-1; D is uncertain. V lost 3 bases to trimming and J lost 3 bases, with 11 bases between them. The CDR3 consists of 14 residues. Germline CDR1 and CDR2: SGHAT and FQDESV (reference sequence). In DNA, the CDR3 is TGTGCCAGCAGCTTTTCGGCTATGTACACTGAAGCTTTCTTT. Protein product: CASSFSAMYTEAFF.

This clonotype has ten or more counts. The chain is built from TRBV6-6 and TRBJ2-2; D not certain. In germline, CDR1 is MNHNY, CDR2 SVGAGI (reference sequence). The V gene lost 2 bases and the J gene lost 6 bases, with 10 bases spanning the gap. The CDR3 is made up of 14 amino acids. Here the CDR3 reads CASSYASLAGELFF. The DNA of the CDR3 is TGTGCCAGCAGTTACGCTAGTCTGGCCGGGGAGCTGTTTTTT.

Ten or more counts support this clonotype. The J gene is TRBJ2-2, the V gene TRBV6-6; the match to TRBD2 covers 7 bases. Germline V gene sequence: CDR1 MNHNY, CDR2 SVGAGI (reference sequence). This CDR3 contains 16 residues. J was trimmed by 5 bases and V by 2 bases; bases with no gene match: 8. CDR3 in DNA: TGTGCCAGCAGTTACCCGCGGGGGAGATTAACCGGGGAGCTGTTTTTT. Translation: CASSYPRGRLTGELFF.

In this sample, this clonotype turned up many times. This rearrangement joins TRBV7-2 to TRBJ2-2, with a tentative D call TRBD2 (5 bases). Trimming stripped 2 bases from V and 0 bases from J, with 10 bases between. The CDR3 runs 16 residues. Germline V gene sequence: CDR1 SGHTA, CDR2 FQGNSA. CDR3 loop: CASSLTGNPNTGELFF. The CDR3 coding sequence is TGTGCCAGCAGCTTAACCGGGAACCCGAACACCGGGGAGCTGTTTTTT.

This clonotype was seen many times. This chain links TRBV12-3 or TRBV12-4 with TRBJ2-1; D is unclear. There are 15 residues in the CDR3. With 5 bases removed from V and 8 bases from J, the gap between germline ends came to 19 bases. CDR3 in DNA: TGTGCCAGCAGTACCAACCTCGGACCGCCGGATGAGCAGTTCTTC. The encoded protein is CASSTNLGPPDEQFF.

The table lists this clonotype with many counts. The chain joins TRBV19 to TRBJ2-5; D is possibly TRBD1 or TRBD2 (5 bases each). The CDR3 sequence is 13 residues long. Germline lookup yields CDR1 LNHDA and CDR2 SQIVND (reference sequence). V was trimmed by 8 bases and J by 4 bases, leaving 14 bases between them. CDR3 protein: CASRPIGTETQYF. The DNA for the CDR3 is TGTGCCAGTCGCCCCATAGGGACAGAGACCCAGTACTTC.

This clonotype was seen many times. In DNA, the CDR3 is TGTGCCAGCAGTTTTGTGGGAGAAGCAGATACGCAGTATTTT. It translates to CASSFVGEADTQYF. The chain has TRBV27 and TRBJ2-3, with a possible D match to TRBD2 (5 bases). With 3 bases removed from V and 4 bases from J, the gap between germline ends came to 11 bases. The CDR3 contains 14 residues. CDR1 is MNHEY and CDR2 is SMNVEV in the germline V gene (reference sequence).

This clonotype was counted at least ten times. The V gene is TRBV7-2, the J gene TRBJ2-1; possibly TRBD2 for D (6 bases). V lost 2 bases to trimming and J lost 3 bases, with 29 bases between them. CDR1 and CDR2 from the germline V gene are SGHTA and FQGNSA. The CDR3 totals 21 residues. DNA for the CDR3: TGTGCCAGCAGCTTACATCCCAGGACGGGGCCCTACCTAGCGCGCTACAATGAGCAGTTCTTC. As protein: CASSLHPRTGPYLARYNEQFF.

This clonotype was seen at least ten times. This chain links TRBV27 with TRBJ2-1, with 9 bases aligning to TRBD2. This CDR3 spans 16 amino acids. Germline lookup yields CDR1 MNHEY and CDR2 SMNVEV (reference sequence). V dropped 3 bases and J dropped 5; count of bases not matched to a gene: 8. CDR3 sequence: CASSFIAGVPNNEQFF. CDR3 in DNA: TGTGCCAGCAGTTTTATAGCGGGAGTCCCCAACAATGAGCAGTTCTTC.

This clonotype was seen ten or more times. V gene TRBV6-4 combines with J gene TRBJ2-7; D is perhaps TRBD2 (7 bases). The ends were cut back, 8 bases at V and 7 bases at J, with 24 bases in the middle. The V gene's germline CDR1 is MRHNA and CDR2 SNTAGT. The CDR3 is made up of 15 amino acids. CDR3 amino acids: CASDEDGGPFLEQYF. CDR3 nucleotide sequence: TGTGCCAGCGATGAAGACGGGGGGCCGTTTTTGGAGCAGTACTTC.

This clonotype appeared many times. This sequence joins TRBV5-1 and TRBJ1-1; 9 bases map to TRBD1. This CDR3 is built from 17 residues. Trimming removed 3 bases from V and 0 bases from J; junction bases left unmatched: 9. In germline, CDR1 is SGHRS, CDR2 YFSETQ. The chain's CDR3 is CASSSGTGNFVNTEAFF. DNA of the CDR3: TGCGCCAGCAGCTCCGGGACAGGGAATTTCGTGAACACTGAAGCTTTCTTT.

Ten or more counts support this clonotype. The rearrangement uses TRBV5-1 and TRBJ1-1; D is possibly TRBD1 (5 bases). The CDR3 has 16 residues. V lost 0 bases and J lost 0, with 12 bases in between. Germline values: CDR1 SGHRS, CDR2 YFSETQ. The CDR3 region is CASSLARQTMNTEAFF. DNA of the CDR3: TGCGCCAGCAGCTTGGCCCGACAGACCATGAACACTGAAGCTTTCTTT.

In its sample, this clonotype was seen many times. The chain combines TRBV20-1 with TRBJ2-3; tentatively, D is TRBD1 or TRBD2 (6 bases each). Looked up from germline, CDR1 is DFQATT and CDR2 is SNEGSKA (reference sequence). The V and J ends lost 3 bases and 4 bases respectively, with 11 bases between them. The CDR3 loop spans 13 amino acids. The CDR3 loop reads CSASNGGSDTQYF. The CDR3 DNA is TGCAGTGCTAGCAACGGGGGCTCAGATACGCAGTATTTT.

The chain carries TRBV19 and TRBJ2-3; maybe TRBD2 (6 bases). The germline gives CDR1 LNHDA, CDR2 SQIVND (reference sequence). Trimming pared 5 bases from V and 2 bases from J, leaving 17 bases between. This CDR3 region has 16 residues. The CDR3 loop reads CASSLTGTRPTDTQYF. As DNA, the CDR3 is TGTGCCAGTAGTTTAACCGGGACTCGACCCACAGATACGCAGTATTTT.

There are many counts of this clonotype. V is TRBV7-9 and J is TRBJ1-5, with a tentative D call TRBD1 (5 bases). V was clipped by 5 bases and J by 5 bases, with 10 bases between them. The CDR3 is made up of 13 amino acids. Germline CDR1 reads SEHNR; CDR2 reads FQNEAQ (reference sequence). The DNA for the CDR3 is TGTGCCAGCAGCCCCAGGGCCGATCAGCCCCAGCATTTT. This translates into CASSPRADQPQHF.

This clonotype has a count of ten or more. The rearrangement links TRBV6-6 to TRBJ2-7, with D maybe TRBD1 (6 bases). CDR3 size: 14 residues. Germline loops: CDR1 MNHNY, CDR2 SVGAGI (reference sequence). Trimming left V 0 bases short and J 2 bases short, with 8 bases between. The CDR3, as DNA: TGTGCCAGCAGTTACTCTGAGGGGGCCTACGAGCAGTACTTC. Encoded protein: CASSYSEGAYEQYF.

In this sample, this clonotype turned up many times. This sequence joins TRBV5-1 and TRBJ1-5; tentative D call: TRBD1 (5 bases). Germline values: CDR1 SGHRS, CDR2 YFSETQ. V was pared by 1 base and J by 0 bases, with 17 bases between. The CDR3 length is 18 residues. In DNA form, the CDR3 reads TGCGCCAGCAGCTTGAGACCCGGGGGTGCGAATAGCAATCAGCCCCAGCATTTT. Its protein product is CASSLRPGGANSNQPQHF. The variable domain in full, with the rest retrieved from reference TRBV5-1 and TRBJ1-5, is KAGVTQTPRYLIKTRGQQVTLSCSPISGHRSVSWYQQTPGQGLQFLFEYFSETQRNKGNFPGRFSGRQFSNSRSEMNVSTLELGDSALYLCASSLRPGGANSNQPQHFGDGTRLSIL.

This clonotype was detected many times. CDR3 sequence reads: CASTTPGQNYGYTF. The CDR3 bases are TGTGCCAGCACTACTCCGGGACAGAACTATGGCTACACCTTC. This rearrangement joins TRBV12-3 or TRBV12-4 to TRBJ1-2; 7 bases align to TRBD1. The CDR3 covers 14 residues. V dropped 7 bases and J dropped 2; count of bases not matched to a gene: 7.

This chain links TRBV30 with TRBJ2-3; 10 positions match TRBD1. This CDR3 is built from 15 residues. Looked up from germline, CDR1 is GTSNPN and CDR2 is SVGIG (reference sequence). Trimming at V came to 2 bases and at J to 5 bases, leaving 7 bases not matched to a gene. The CDR3 nucleotides are TGTGCCTGGAGTAGGGGACAGGGGCTCGGAGATACGCAGTATTTT. This sequence encodes CAWSRGQGLGDTQYF. The whole variable domain, filled in from reference TRBV30 and TRBJ2-3, reads SQTIHQWPATLVQPVGSPLSLECTVEGTSNPNLYWYRQAAGRGLQLLFYSVGIGQISSEVPQNLSASRPQDRQFILSSKKLLLSDSGFYLCAWSRGQGLGDTQYFGPGTRLTVL.

This clonotype was detected many times. The chain employs TRBV6-5 and TRBJ2-3; 8 nucleotides agree with TRBD2. CDR1 is MNHEY, CDR2 SVGAGI, per germline. Unmatched junction bases numbered 6, after V lost 0 bases and J lost 1 base. The CDR3 loop spans 17 amino acids. The CDR3 nucleotides are TGTGCCAGCAGTTACTCTTTCCGTAGCGGGGGCACAGATACGCAGTATTTT. This gives the protein CASSYSFRSGGTDTQYF.